These 2 T cell receptor beta chains share one sample of origin, sequenced in a study of shared clonotypes between healthy human individuals. Profiling relied on immunoSEQ multiplex PCR, and the TCRdb table lists in-frame clones only, not all of them. The sample has 2 million to 2.5 million clones; 90% to 97% are singletons. Material: naive CD4+ T cells sorted from blood. Subset denoted: CD45RA+ positively selected. Receptors were obtained from a young man in good health.

About this clone: The same CDR3 also results from other DNA sequences found in this sample. The chain couples TRBV2 to TRBJ2-7; 7 bases line up with TRBD1. The CDR3 is 13 amino acids. V shed 6 bases, J shed 0 bases, and the junction held 2 bases outside the gene matches. The germline V gene encodes CDR1 SNHLY and CDR2 FYNNEI. The CDR3, as DNA: TGTGCCAGCAGGACAGGGAGCTCCTACGAGCAGTACTTC. Its protein product is CASRTGSSYEQYF.

The V gene is TRBV7-9, the J gene TRBJ2-6, with TRBD1 as a possible D gene (6 bases). Per the germline V gene, CDR1 is SEHNR and CDR2 is FQNEAQ (reference sequence). This CDR3 is built from 16 residues. Trimming took 4 bases from V and 2 from J, leaving 12 bases between them. The CDR3 DNA reads as TGTGCCAGCAGCTCCACCAGGGGCGCTGGGGCCAACGTCCTGACTTTC. Translated: CASSSTRGAGANVLTF. Filled out from reference TRBV7-9 and TRBJ2-6, the complete variable domain reads DTGVSQNPRHKITKRGQNVTFRCDPISEHNRLYWYRQTLGQGPEFLTYFQNEAQLEKSRLLSDRFSAERPKGSFSTLEIQRTEQGDSAMYLCASSSTRGAGANVLTFGAGSRLTVL.